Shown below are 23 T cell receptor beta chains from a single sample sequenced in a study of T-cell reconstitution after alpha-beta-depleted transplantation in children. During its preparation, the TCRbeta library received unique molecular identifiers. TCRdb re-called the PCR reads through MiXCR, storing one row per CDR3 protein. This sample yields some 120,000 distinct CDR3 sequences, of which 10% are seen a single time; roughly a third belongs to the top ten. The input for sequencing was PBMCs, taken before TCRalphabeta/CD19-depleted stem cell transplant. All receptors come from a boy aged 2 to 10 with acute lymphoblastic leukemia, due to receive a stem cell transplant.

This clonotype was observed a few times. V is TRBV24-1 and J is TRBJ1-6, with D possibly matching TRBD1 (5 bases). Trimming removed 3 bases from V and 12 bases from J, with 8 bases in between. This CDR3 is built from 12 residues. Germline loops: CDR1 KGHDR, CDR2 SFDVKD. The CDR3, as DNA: TGTGCCACCAGTGATGGGGGTTTACCCCTCCACTTT. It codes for CATSDGGLPLHF.

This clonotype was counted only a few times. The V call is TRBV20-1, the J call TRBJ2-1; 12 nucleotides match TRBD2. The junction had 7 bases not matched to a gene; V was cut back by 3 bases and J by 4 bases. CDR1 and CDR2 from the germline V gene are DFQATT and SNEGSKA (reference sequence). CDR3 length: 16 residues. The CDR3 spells CSARGASGRVYNEQFF. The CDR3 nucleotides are TGCAGTGCTAGGGGTGCTAGCGGGAGGGTTTACAATGAGCAGTTCTTC.

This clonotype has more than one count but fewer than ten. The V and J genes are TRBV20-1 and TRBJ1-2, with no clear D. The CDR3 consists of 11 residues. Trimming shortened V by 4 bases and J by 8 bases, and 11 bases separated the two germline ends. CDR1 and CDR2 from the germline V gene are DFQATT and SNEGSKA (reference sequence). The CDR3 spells CSAIAMSGYTF. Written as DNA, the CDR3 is TGCAGTGCTATCGCAATGAGCGGCTACACCTTC.

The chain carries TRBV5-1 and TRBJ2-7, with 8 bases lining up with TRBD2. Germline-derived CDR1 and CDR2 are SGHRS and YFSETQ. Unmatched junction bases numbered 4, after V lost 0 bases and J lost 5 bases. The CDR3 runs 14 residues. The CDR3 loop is CASSLEAGVDEQYF. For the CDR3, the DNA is TGCGCCAGCAGCTTGGAAGCGGGAGTCGACGAGCAGTACTTC. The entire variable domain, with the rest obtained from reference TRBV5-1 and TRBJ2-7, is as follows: KAGVTQTPRYLIKTRGQQVTLSCSPISGHRSVSWYQQTPGQGLQFLFEYFSETQRNKGNFPGRFSGRQFSNSRSEMNVSTLELGDSALYLCASSLEAGVDEQYFGPGTRLTVT.

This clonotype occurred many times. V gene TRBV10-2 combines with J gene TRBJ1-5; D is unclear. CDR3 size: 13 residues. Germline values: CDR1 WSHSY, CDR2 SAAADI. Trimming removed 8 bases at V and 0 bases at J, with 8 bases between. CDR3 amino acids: CASGEYSNQPQHF. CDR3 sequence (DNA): TGCGCCAGCGGAGAATATAGCAATCAGCCCCAGCATTTT.

CDR3 protein: CASRLYNEQFF. The DNA for the CDR3 is TGCGCCAGCCGACTGTACAATGAGCAGTTCTTC. The chain combines TRBV5-1 with TRBJ2-1; D unclear. The CDR3 extends over 11 amino acids. Between the trimmed V and J ends, which lost 7 bases and 4 bases, there was a span of 6 bases. Germline values: CDR1 SGHRS, CDR2 YFSETQ.

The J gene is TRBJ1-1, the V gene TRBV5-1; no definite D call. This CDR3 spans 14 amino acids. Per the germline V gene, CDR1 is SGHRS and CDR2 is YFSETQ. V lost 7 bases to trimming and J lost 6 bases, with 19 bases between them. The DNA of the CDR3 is TGCGCCAGCTCTTCGGCCTCCGGAGGGTCTGAAGCTTTCTTT. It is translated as CASSSASGGSEAFF.

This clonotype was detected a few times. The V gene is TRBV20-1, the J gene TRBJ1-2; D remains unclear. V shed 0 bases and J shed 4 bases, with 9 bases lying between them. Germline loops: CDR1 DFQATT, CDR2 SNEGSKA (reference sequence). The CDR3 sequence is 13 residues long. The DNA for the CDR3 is TGCAGTGCTAGAGATTCCCAATCCTATGGCTACACCTTC. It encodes CSARDSQSYGYTF.

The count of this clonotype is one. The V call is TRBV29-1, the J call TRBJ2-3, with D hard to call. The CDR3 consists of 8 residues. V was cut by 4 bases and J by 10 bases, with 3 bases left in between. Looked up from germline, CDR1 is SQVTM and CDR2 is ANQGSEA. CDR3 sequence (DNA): TGCAGCGTTGCAGCGCAGTATTTT. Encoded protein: CSVAAQYF.

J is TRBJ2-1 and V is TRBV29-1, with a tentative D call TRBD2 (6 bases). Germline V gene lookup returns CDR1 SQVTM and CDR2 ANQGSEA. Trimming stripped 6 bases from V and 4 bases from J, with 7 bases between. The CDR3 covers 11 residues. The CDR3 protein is CSVLAYNEQFF. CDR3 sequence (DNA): TGCAGCGTACTAGCTTACAATGAGCAGTTCTTC.

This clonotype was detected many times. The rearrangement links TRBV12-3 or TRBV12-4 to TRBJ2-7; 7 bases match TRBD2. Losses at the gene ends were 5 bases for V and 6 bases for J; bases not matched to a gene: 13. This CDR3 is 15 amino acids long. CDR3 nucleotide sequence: TGTGCCAGCAGTGCGCGCGCGGGAGCTGCGAGCGAGCAGTACTTC. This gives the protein CASSARAGAASEQYF.

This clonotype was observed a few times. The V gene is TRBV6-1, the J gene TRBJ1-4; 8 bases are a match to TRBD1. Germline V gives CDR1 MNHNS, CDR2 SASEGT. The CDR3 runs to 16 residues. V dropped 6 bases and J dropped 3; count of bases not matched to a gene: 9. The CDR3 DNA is TGTGCCAGCAGACCCAGACAGGGGATGGCTAATGAAAAACTGTTTTTT. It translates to CASRPRQGMANEKLFF.

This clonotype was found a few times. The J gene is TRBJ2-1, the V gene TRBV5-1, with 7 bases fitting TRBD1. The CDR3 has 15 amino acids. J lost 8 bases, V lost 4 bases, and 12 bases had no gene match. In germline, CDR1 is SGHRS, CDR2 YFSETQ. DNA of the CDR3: TGCGCCAGCAGCCACGGGACAGTCGGAGAGGATGAGCAGTTCTTC. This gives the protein CASSHGTVGEDEQFF. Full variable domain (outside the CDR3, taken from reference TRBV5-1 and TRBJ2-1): KAGVTQTPRYLIKTRGQQVTLSCSPISGHRSVSWYQQTPGQGLQFLFEYFSETQRNKGNFPGRFSGRQFSNSRSEMNVSTLELGDSALYLCASSHGTVGEDEQFFGPGTRLTVL.

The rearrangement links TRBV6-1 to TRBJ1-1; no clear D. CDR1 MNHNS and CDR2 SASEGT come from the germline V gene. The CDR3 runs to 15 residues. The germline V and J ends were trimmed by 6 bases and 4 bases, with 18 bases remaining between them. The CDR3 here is CASRTPLTGGTEAFF. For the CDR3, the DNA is TGTGCCAGCAGGACCCCGTTGACGGGAGGCACTGAAGCTTTCTTT.

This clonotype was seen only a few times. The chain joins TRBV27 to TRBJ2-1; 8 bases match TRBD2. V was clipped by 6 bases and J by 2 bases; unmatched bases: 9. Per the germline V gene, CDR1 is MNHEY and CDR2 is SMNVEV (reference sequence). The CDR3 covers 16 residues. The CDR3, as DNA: TGTGCCAGCAGCACCCAGCGGGAGACGCCCTACAATGAGCAGTTCTTC. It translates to CASSTQRETPYNEQFF.

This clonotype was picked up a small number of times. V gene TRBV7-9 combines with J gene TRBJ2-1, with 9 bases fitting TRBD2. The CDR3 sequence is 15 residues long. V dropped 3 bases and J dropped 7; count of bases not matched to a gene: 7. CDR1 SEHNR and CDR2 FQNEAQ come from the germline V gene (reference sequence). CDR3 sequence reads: CASSFGGRVANEQFF. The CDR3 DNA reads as TGTGCCAGCAGCTTCGGCGGGAGGGTCGCGAATGAGCAGTTCTTC.

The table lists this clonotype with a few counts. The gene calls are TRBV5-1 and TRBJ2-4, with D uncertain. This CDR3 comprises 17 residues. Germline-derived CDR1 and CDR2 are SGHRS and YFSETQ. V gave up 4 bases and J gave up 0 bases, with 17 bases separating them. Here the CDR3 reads CASSVPAGPLAKNIQYF. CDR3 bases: TGCGCCAGCAGCGTGCCCGCAGGCCCCCTAGCCAAAAACATTCAGTACTTC.

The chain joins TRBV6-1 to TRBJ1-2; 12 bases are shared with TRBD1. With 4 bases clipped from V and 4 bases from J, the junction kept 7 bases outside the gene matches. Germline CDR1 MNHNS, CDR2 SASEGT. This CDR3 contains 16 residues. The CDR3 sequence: CASSGDRGLSRYGYTF. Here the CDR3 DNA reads TGTGCCAGCAGTGGGGACAGGGGGCTTTCTCGCTATGGCTACACCTTC.

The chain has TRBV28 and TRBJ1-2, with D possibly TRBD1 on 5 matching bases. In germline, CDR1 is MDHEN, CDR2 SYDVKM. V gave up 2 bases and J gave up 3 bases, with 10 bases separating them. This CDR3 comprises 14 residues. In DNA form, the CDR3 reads TGTGCCAGCAGTTTACCGGGGGTGGACTATGGCTACACCTTC. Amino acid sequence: CASSLPGVDYGYTF.

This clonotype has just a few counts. The CDR3 DNA sequence: TGTGCCAGCAGCCAAGATGGGCGGGAGGGCCGAGAGACCCAGTACTTC. This gives the protein CASSQDGREGRETQYF. The chain joins TRBV3-1 to TRBJ2-5; 9 bases agree with TRBD2. There are 16 residues in the CDR3. Germline V lookup: CDR1 LGHDT, CDR2 YNNKEL (reference sequence). V shed 0 bases and J 4 bases; nucleotides not matched to a gene: 6.

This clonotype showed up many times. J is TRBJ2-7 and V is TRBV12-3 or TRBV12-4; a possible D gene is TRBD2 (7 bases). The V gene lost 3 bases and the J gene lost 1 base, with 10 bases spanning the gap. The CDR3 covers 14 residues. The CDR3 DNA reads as TGTGCCAGCAGTTTTGGGGGGGCTTCCTACGAGCAGTACTTC. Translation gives CASSFGGASYEQYF.

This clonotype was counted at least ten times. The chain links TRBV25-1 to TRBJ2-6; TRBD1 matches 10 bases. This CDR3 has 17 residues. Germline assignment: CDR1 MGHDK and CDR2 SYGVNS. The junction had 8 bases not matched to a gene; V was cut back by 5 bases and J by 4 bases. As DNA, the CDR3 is TGTGCCAGCAGTCACGGGACAGGGGATTCCGGGGCCAACGTCCTGACTTTC. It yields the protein CASSHGTGDSGANVLTF. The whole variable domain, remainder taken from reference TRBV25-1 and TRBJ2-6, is EADIYQTPRYLVIGTGKKITLECSQTMGHDKMYWYQQDPGMELHLIHYSYGVNSTEKGDLSSESTVSRIRTEHFPLTLESARPSHTSQYLCASSHGTGDSGANVLTFGAGSRLTVL.

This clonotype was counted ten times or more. The CDR3, as DNA: TGTGCCAGCAGCCCTCCGGCTAGCGGGAGCGCAGATACGCAGTATTTT. It yields the protein CASSPPASGSADTQYF. The chain links TRBV14 to TRBJ2-3, with 10 bases fitting TRBD2. The V segment lost 4 bases and the J segment 4 bases; nucleotides outside the gene matches: 8. Per the germline V gene, CDR1 is SGHDN and CDR2 is FVKESK. CDR3 length equals 16 residues.